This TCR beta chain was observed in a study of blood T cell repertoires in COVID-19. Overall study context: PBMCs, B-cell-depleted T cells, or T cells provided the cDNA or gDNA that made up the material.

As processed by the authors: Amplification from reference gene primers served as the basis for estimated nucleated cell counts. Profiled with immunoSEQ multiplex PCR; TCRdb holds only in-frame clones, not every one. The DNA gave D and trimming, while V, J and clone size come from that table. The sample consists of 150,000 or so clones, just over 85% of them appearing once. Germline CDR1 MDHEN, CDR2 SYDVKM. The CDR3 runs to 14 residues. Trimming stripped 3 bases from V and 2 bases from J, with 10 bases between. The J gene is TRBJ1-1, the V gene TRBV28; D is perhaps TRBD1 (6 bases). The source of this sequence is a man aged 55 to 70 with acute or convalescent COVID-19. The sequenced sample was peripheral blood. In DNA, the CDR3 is TGTGCCAGCAGTTTGGCAGGGGTAAACACTGAAGCTTTCTTT. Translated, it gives CASSLAGVNTEAFF.